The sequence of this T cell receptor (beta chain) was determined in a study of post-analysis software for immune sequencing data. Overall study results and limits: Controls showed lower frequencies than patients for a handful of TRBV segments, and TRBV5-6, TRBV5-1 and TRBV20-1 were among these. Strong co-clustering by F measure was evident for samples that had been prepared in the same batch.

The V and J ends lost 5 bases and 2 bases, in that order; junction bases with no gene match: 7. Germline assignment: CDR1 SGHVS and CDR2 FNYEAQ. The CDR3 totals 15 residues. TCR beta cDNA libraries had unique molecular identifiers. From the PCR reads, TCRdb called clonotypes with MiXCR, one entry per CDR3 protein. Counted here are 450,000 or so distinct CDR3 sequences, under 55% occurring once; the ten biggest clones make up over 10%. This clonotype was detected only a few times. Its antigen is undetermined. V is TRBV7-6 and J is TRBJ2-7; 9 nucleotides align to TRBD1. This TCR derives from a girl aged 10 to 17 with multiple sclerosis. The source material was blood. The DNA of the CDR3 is TGTGCCAGCAGCCGTGGACAGGGGACGACCTACGAGCAGTACTTC. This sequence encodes CASSRGQGTTYEQYF.